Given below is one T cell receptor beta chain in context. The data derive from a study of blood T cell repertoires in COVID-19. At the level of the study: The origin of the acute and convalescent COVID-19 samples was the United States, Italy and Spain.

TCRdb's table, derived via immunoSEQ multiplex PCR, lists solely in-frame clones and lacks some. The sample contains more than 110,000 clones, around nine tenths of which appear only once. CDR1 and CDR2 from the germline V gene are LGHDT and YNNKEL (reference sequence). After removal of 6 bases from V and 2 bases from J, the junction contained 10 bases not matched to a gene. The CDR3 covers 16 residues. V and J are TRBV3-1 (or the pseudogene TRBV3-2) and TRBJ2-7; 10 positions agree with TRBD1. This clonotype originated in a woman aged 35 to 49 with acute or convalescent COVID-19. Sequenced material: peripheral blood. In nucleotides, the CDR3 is TGTGCCAGCAGGATATACCGGGACAGGGGACCCTACGAGCAGTACTTC. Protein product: CASRIYRDRGPYEQYF.